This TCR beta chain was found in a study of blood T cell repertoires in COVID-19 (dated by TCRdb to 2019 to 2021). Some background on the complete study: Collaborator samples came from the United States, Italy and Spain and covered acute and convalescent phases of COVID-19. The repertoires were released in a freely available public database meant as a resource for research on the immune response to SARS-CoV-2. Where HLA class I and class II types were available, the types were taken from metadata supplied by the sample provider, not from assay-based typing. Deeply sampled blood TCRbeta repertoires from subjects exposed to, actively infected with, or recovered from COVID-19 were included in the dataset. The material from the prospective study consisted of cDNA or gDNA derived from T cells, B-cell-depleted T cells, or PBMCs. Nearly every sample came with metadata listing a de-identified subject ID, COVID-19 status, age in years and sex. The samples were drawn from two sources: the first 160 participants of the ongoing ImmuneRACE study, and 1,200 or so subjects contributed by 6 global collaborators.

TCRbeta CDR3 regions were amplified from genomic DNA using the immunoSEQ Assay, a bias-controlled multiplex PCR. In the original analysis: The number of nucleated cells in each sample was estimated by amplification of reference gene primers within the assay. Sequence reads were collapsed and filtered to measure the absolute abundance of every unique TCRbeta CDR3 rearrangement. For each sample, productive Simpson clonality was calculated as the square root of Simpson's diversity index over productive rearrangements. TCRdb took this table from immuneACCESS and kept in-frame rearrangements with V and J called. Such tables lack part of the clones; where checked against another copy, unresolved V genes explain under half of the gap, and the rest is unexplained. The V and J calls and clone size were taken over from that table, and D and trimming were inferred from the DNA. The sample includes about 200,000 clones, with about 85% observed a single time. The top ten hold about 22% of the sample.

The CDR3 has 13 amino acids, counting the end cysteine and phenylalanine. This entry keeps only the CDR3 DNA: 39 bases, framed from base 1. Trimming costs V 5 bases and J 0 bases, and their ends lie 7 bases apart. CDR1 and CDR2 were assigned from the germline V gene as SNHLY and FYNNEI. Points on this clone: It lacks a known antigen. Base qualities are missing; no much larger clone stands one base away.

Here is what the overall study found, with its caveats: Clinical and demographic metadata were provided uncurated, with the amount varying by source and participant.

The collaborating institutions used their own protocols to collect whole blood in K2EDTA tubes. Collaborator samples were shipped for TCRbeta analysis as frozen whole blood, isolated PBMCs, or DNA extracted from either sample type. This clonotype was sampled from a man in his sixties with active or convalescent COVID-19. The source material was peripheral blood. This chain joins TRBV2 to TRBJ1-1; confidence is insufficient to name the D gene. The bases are TGTGCCAGCAGTTCGGGAGTGAACACTGAAGCTTTCTTT. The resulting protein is CASSSGVNTEAFF.